This T cell receptor beta chain comes out of a study of blood T cell repertoires in COVID-19 (dated by TCRdb to the early 2020s). Study-wide context: Samples covering the acute and convalescent phases of COVID-19 were provided by collaborators in the United States, Italy and Spain. The material from the prospective study consisted of cDNA or gDNA derived from T cells, B-cell-depleted T cells, or PBMCs. Subjects who had been exposed to COVID-19, were actively infected with it, or had recovered from it provided the deeply sampled blood TCRbeta repertoires that made up the dataset. The repertoires were released in a freely available public database meant as a resource for research on the immune response to SARS-CoV-2. The samples were drawn from the first 160 participants of the ongoing ImmuneRACE study and from over a thousand subjects provided by 6 global collaborators. The sample metadata nearly always contained a de-identified subject ID, COVID-19 status, age in years and sex. HLA class I and class II types, where available, came from metadata supplied by the sample provider rather than from assay-based typing.

Broad study findings and their caveats: How much clinical and demographic metadata was included differed by source and by participant, and the metadata was provided uncurated.

TCRbeta CDR3 regions were amplified from genomic DNA by means of the immunoSEQ Assay, a bias-controlled multiplex PCR. In the paper's pipeline: Within the assay, amplification of reference gene primers was used to estimate how many nucleated cells each sample contained. To quantify the absolute abundance of each unique TCRbeta CDR3 rearrangement, sequence reads were collapsed and filtered. For each sample, productive Simpson clonality was calculated as the square root of Simpson's diversity index across productive rearrangements. As stored in TCRdb, this immuneACCESS dataset retains in-frame rearrangements with V and J assigned. A fraction of the clones does not appear; measured against another copy, unresolved V genes explain less than half of the discrepancy, and the remainder lacks a known reason. V and J calls and clone size are given by that table; D and trimming were obtained from the DNA. The sample table records approximately 350,000 clones; around 88% of these occur just once. The top ten clones comprise less than 9% of the sample.

At one collaborating source in Seattle, patients were enrolled during active infection and were followed longitudinally through the course of disease. Whole blood was collected in K2EDTA tubes by collaborating institutions according to the institutions' own protocols. For TCRbeta analysis, collaborators shipped samples in one of three forms: frozen whole blood, isolated PBMCs, or DNA extracted from either of those sample types. In regard to this clone: Its antigen has not been determined. No clone much larger than this one lies a single base away; base qualities are absent.

Sample: peripheral blood. This clonotype was obtained from a woman aged 55-69 years with COVID-19, enrolled during active disease.

The encoded CDR3 is CASSSGQGNTIYF. The DNA is TGTGCCAGCAGCTCGGGACAAGGAAACACCATATATTTT. The chain couples TRBV7-2 to TRBJ1-3, with TRBD1 perhaps the D gene, on 6 matching bases. Looking up the germline V gene yields CDR1 SGHTA and CDR2 FQGNSA. From the cysteine through the phenylalanine, the CDR3 covers 13 amino acids. Just CDR3 DNA is preserved here, 39 bases in frame from base 1. V and J are truncated by 4 bases and 4 bases respectively, leaving an intervening sequence of 8 bases.